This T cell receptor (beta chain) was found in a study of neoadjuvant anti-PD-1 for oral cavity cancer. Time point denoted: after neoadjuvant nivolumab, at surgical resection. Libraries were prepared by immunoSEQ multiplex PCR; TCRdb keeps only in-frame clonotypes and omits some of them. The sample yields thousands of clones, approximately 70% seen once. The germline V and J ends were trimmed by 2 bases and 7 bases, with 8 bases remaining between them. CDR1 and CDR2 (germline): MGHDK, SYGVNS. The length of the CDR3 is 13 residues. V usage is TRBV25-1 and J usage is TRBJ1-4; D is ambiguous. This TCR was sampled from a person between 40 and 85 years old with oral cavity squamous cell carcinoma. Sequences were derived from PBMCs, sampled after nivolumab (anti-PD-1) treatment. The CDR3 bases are TGTGCCAGCAGTGAACGGGGAGCTGAAAAACTGTTTTTT. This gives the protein CASSERGAEKLFF.